Following are 29 T cell receptor delta chains from one sample sequenced in a study of γδ T cells in repeated Plasmodium falciparum infection. TCRdb made new clone calls on the multiplex PCR reads using CATT. This sample has about 48,000 delta-chain clones, with 1.6% found just once. Flow sorting of PBMC yielded separate Vgamma9/Vdelta2+ and Vdelta2-negative gammadelta T cell populations for bulk repertoire analysis. The sequenced material came from gamma-delta T cells from blood. All receptors derive from a pool of human donors (malaria-infected and uninfected, not separated).

A few counts support this clone. One base separates it from a far larger clone, so it is likely a read error. Other DNA variants within this sample encode the same CDR3. The J gene has no call, while the V gene is TRDV2; the D call TRDD3 from the table was never checked on the DNA. Germline V gene sequence: CDR1 GEAIGNYY, CDR2 EKD. The CDR3 has 19 amino acids. CDR3 in DNA: TGTGCCTGTGACACCGTTATCCAACTGGGGGTTCGGCACACCGATAAACTCATTTTT. Translation: CACDTVIQLGVRHTDKLIF.

As regards this clone: TCRdb's protein, taken from a much larger clone, differs from this DNA's translation at residue 7, likely owing to a read error; the protein displayed comes from the DNA. The gene calls are TRDV2 and TRDJ1; D might be TRDD3 (5 bases). The J gene was not available in TCRdb and was assigned here by matching the DNA to germline segments. Trimming removed 3 bases from V and 3 bases from J, with 34 bases in between. Germline V gene sequence: CDR1 GEAIGNYY, CDR2 EKD. This CDR3 has 21 amino acids. The CDR3 region has the DNA TGTGCCTGTGACGGGTTGGGTACGCCCCGGATAGGCACTTCGCTAGCCGATAAACTCATCTTT. Protein sequence: CACDGLGTPRIGTSLADKLIF.

This clone has just a few counts. This sequence is one base from a far larger clone and is likely a read error. The sample carries other DNA sequences with the same CDR3. The chain has TRDV1 and TRDJ1, with 11 bases lining up with TRDD3. This CDR3 is 23 amino acids long. V lost 1 base and J lost 5; bases outside the gene matches: 27. Germline-derived CDR1 and CDR2 are TSWWSYY and QGS. This CDR3 is CALGEPGLSFSNWGIWRQDKLIF. CDR3 nucleotides: TGTGCTCTTGGGGAACCTGGGCTATCCTTCTCGAACTGGGGGATATGGAGGCAAGATAAACTCATCTTT.

A remark on this clone: The protein recorded in TCRdb matches a much larger clone and deviates from this DNA's translation at residue 19, suggesting a read error; the protein here is obtained by translating the DNA. The chain joins TRDV1 to TRDJ1; 8 bases are shared with TRDD3. The J gene, absent from TCRdb, was called here by matching the DNA to germline. The CDR3 sequence is 22 residues long. Germline CDR1 TSWWSYY, CDR2 QGS. Written as DNA, the CDR3 is TGTGCTCTTGGGTTTTCCGGCTACACACCCCTGGGGGACCGAACCTACACCGATAGACTCATCTTT. Translated, it gives CALGFSGYTPLGDRTYTDRLIF.

This clone came up a few times. With a far larger clone one base away, a read error is the likely cause. The identical CDR3 is also encoded by other nucleotide sequences in the sample. This chain joins TRDV1 and TRDJ1, with 9 bases matching TRDD3. TCRdb lists no J gene, so it was determined here by aligning the DNA to germline. The CDR3 loop spans 19 amino acids. The V segment lost 3 bases and the J segment 0 bases; nucleotides outside the gene matches: 14. Germline lookup yields CDR1 TSWWSYY and CDR2 QGS. The CDR3 loop is CALGDPFQGGYLYTDKLIF. CDR3 DNA sequence: TGTGCTCTTGGGGACCCCTTCCAGGGGGGATACTTGTACACCGATAAACTCATCTTT.

Details on this clone: A much larger clone sits a single nucleotide away, making a read error possible. In the same sample, other DNA sequences code for this CDR3. The chain uses TRDV2 and TRDJ1, with 10 bases identical to TRDD3. CDR3 length: 19 residues. Germline assignment: CDR1 GEAIGNYY and CDR2 EKD. The chain's CDR3 is CACDTIHTGGFAYTDKLIF. The CDR3 region has the DNA TGTGCCTGCGACACGATTCATACTGGGGGATTTGCGTACACCGATAAACTCATCTTT.

At least ten counts were recorded for this clone. This chain uses TRDV1 with TRDJ1; tentatively, D is TRDD3 (5 bases). Because TCRdb records no J gene, it was assigned here through a match of the DNA to germline. Trimming removed 0 bases from V and 0 bases from J, with 32 bases in between. The V gene's germline CDR1 is TSWWSYY and CDR2 QGS. The CDR3 is made up of 23 amino acids. Here the CDR3 reads CALGELANSYRPEVDRDTDKLIF. CDR3 coding DNA: TGTGCTCTTGGGGAACTCGCTAACTCATATCGCCCCGAGGTGGATAGGGACACCGATAAACTCATCTTT.

A note on this clone: Since a far larger clone is one base different, this is likely a read error. The chain couples TRDV1 to TRDJ1; D is perhaps TRDD3 (7 bases). TCRdb offers no J gene call, so here the DNA was matched to germline to obtain one. This CDR3 is built from 21 residues. Germline V lookup: CDR1 TSWWSYY, CDR2 QGS. The CDR3 protein is CALGELTLLPLYWGGTDKLIF. CDR3 DNA: TGTGCTCTCGGGGAACTAACCCTCCTACCCCTGTACTGGGGAGGGACCGATAAACTCATCTTT.

This clone appeared many times. TCRdb lists the protein of a much larger clone for this DNA, which differs at residue 11, so this is likely a read error; the protein given here is translated from the DNA itself. J is TRDJ1 and V is TRDV1, with 7 bases matching TRDD3. The CDR3 contains 20 residues. CDR1 is TSWWSYY, CDR2 QGS, per germline. Unmatched junction bases numbered 19, after V lost 2 bases and J lost 1 base. The CDR3 loop reads CALGENSGPSWGVLTDKLIF. CDR3 DNA: TGTGCTCTTGGGGAAAACAGCGGGCCATCCTGGGGGGTCCTCACCGATAAACTCATCTTT.

This clone was seen at least ten times. This chain links TRDV1 with TRDJ1, with TRDD3 identical over 9 bases. The J gene, missing from TCRdb, was assigned here through DNA to germline matching. Per germline, CDR1 TSWWSYY and CDR2 QGS. J was trimmed by 0 bases and V by 2 bases; bases with no gene match: 7. This CDR3 is built from 17 residues. The CDR3 sequence: CALGESLWGINTDKLIF. The CDR3 DNA is TGTGCTCTTGGGGAATCCCTTTGGGGGATAAACACCGATAAACTCATCTTT.

At least ten counts were recorded for this clone. The chain carries TRDV2 and TRDJ1; tentative D call: TRDD3 (6 bases). The CDR3 is 15 amino acids. Trimming cost V 0 bases and J 11 bases, with 21 bases left between them. Looked up from germline, CDR1 is GEAIGNYY and CDR2 is EKD. DNA for the CDR3: TGTGCCTGTGACACCGTAAGCCGGGGATCGGGGGGGCTCATCTTT. Amino acid sequence: CACDTVSRGSGGLIF.

About this clone itself: The protein recorded in TCRdb matches a much larger clone and deviates from this DNA's translation at residue 18, suggesting a read error; the protein here is obtained by translating the DNA. The J segment was not called; the V segment is TRDV1; TRDD3, the D gene given by the table, was not confirmed from the DNA. Germline V gene lookup returns CDR1 TSWWSYY and CDR2 QGS. The CDR3 is 19 amino acids. CDR3 coding DNA: TGTGCTCTTGGGGAACTCGGGATCCCTACCGAATTAGGAAGGAGTAAACTCACCTTT. Its protein product is CALGELGIPTELGRSKLTF.

On this clone itself: It differs at one base from a far larger clone, so likely a read error. Other DNA variants within this sample encode the same CDR3. No J gene was named, though the V gene is TRDV3; the table's D call of TRDD3 was not tested on the DNA. This CDR3 is built from 19 residues. The germline gives CDR1 TVYSNPD, CDR2 GDNSRS (reference sequence). The DNA for the CDR3 is TGTGCCTCGCGCTTCCTACCTTACTGGGGGATACGGGCAGCCGATAAACTCATCTTC. Translated, it gives CASRFLPYWGIRAADKLIF.

Details on this clone: The protein given by TCRdb reflects a much larger clone and differs at residue 9 from this DNA's translation, likely from a read error; the protein shown is the DNA's translation. V usage is TRDV3 and J usage is TRDJ1, with D possibly TRDD3 on 6 matching bases. Germline lookup yields CDR1 TVYSNPD and CDR2 GDNSRS (reference sequence). This CDR3 spans 16 amino acids. Trimming took 4 bases from V and 3 from J, leaving 24 bases between them. This CDR3 reads CASHPVLGGTPDKLIF. The DNA for the CDR3 is TGTGCCTCCCATCCTGTGTTGGGGGGTACTCCCGATAAACTCATCTTT.

Many counts were recorded for this clone. The germline gene is not matched at one end of the junction; a read error may be the cause. Distinct nucleotide sequences in the sample also encode this CDR3. This chain connects TRDV1 to TRDJ1; TRDD3 aligns across 7 bases. The CDR3 has 22 amino acids. Germline V gene sequence: CDR1 TSWWSYY, CDR2 QGS. DNA for the CDR3: TGTGCTCTTGGGGGGACTTTCTCCCACTGGTACTGGGGACCCAAGGACACGGATAAACTCATCTTT. This gives the protein CALGGTFSHWYWGPKDTDKLIF.

There are many counts of this clone. V usage is TRDV2 and J usage is TRDJ1; 7 bases align to TRDD3. Per the germline V gene, CDR1 is GEAIGNYY and CDR2 is EKD. V lost 0 bases to trimming and J lost 7 bases; unmatched junction nucleotides: 34. The CDR3 is 23 residues long. CDR3 sequence reads: CACDTAPARGVVDTTYLPGKLIF. The CDR3 DNA follows: TGTGCCTGTGACACCGCCCCGGCACGTGGAGTTGTGGATACGACCTACCTACCTGGTAAACTCATCTTT.

Turning to this clone: The protein in TCRdb stems from a much larger clone and differs at residue 5 from this DNA's translation, likely a read error; here the protein is translated from the DNA. The V gene is TRDV1, the J gene TRDJ1, with 12 bases fitting TRDD3. The J gene, not given by TCRdb, was assigned here from a germline match of the nucleotide sequence. After removal of 4 bases from V and 3 bases from J, the junction contained 21 bases not matched to a gene. This CDR3 has 21 amino acids. The germline gives CDR1 TSWWSYY, CDR2 QGS. The CDR3 spells CALGGRPSRHWGIPMADKLIF. Written as DNA, the CDR3 is TGTGCTCTTGGGGGCCGGCCTTCTCGCCACTGGGGGATACCCATGGCCGATAAACTCATCTTT.

This clone has a count of ten or more. The V and J genes are TRDV2 and TRDJ1; perhaps TRDD3 as D (5 bases). Since TCRdb gives no J gene, matching the DNA to germline was used here to assign it. Deletions cut 2 bases from V and 3 bases from J, with 12 bases between. CDR1 is GEAIGNYY, CDR2 EKD, per germline. There are 14 residues in the CDR3. CDR3 in amino acids: CACDSLGRSDKLIF. Here the CDR3 DNA reads TGTGCCTGTGACAGCCTGGGAAGATCCGATAAACTCATCTTT.

In the case of this clone: TCRdb pairs this DNA with a much larger clone's protein that differs at residue 7, likely a read error; the protein shown was translated from the DNA. This sequence joins TRDV2 and TRDJ1; 7 bases map to TRDD3. The J gene, left out of TCRdb, was set here by checking the DNA against germline. Germline lookup yields CDR1 GEAIGNYY and CDR2 EKD. V trimming: 3 bases; J trimming: 8 bases; junction bases outside the gene matches: 26. This CDR3 is built from 19 residues. The CDR3 coding sequence is TGTGCCTGTGACGCCATGACTACTGGGGACCGAATAATGGGGGAGAAACTCATCTTT. This encodes CACDAMTTGDRIMGEKLIF.

This clone was found a few times. A far more abundant clone sits one base away, making this likely a read error. This CDR3 is also generated by other DNA sequences in the sample. The rearrangement links TRDV1 to TRDJ1; D ambiguous. The CDR3 has 20 residues. CDR1 is TSWWSYY and CDR2 is QGS in the germline V gene. The V gene lost 2 bases and the J gene lost 0 bases, with 25 bases spanning the gap. The CDR3 loop is CALGERQTPGVLLHTDKLIF. For the CDR3, the DNA is TGTGCTCTTGGGGAAAGGCAAACCCCAGGAGTACTTCTCCACACCGATAAACTCATCTTT.

This clone is categorized as medium-sized. The sample contains more than one DNA sequence encoding this CDR3. The chain employs TRDV1 and TRDJ1; D remains ambiguous. The V gene lost 4 bases and the J gene lost 0 bases, with 18 bases spanning the gap. CDR1 and CDR2 from the germline V gene are TSWWSYY and QGS. The CDR3 sequence is 17 residues long. The CDR3 here is CALGAKWFPPYTDKLIF. The CDR3 DNA sequence: TGTGCTCTTGGGGCGAAGTGGTTCCCCCCGTACACCGATAAACTCATCTTT.

This clone was found many times. Additional DNA sequences in this sample encode the identical CDR3. This chain connects TRDV1 to TRDJ1, with D tentatively TRDD2 or TRDD3 (9 bases each). The CDR3 totals 24 residues. Trimming removed 2 bases from V and 0 bases from J, with 37 bases in between. CDR1 is TSWWSYY, CDR2 QGS, per germline. The CDR3 DNA is TGTGCTCTTGGGGAATTTGGTCGCCTTCCTACTCCCTATACTGGGGGACCTGACACCGATAAACTCATCTTT. This codes for CALGEFGRLPTPYTGGPDTDKLIF.

This clone was seen many times. TCRdb assigns this DNA the protein of a much larger clone, which departs from its translation at residue 10; this likely reflects a read error, and the protein shown comes from translating the DNA. The J gene is TRDJ1, the V gene TRDV1; TRDD1 might be the D (5 bases). The CDR3 is made up of 19 amino acids. Per the germline V gene, CDR1 is TSWWSYY and CDR2 is QGS. V lost 2 bases and J lost 0, with 22 bases in between. The chain's CDR3 is CALGEIWFPQNTYTDKLIF. CDR3 coding DNA: TGTGCTCTTGGGGAAATATGGTTCCCCCAAAATACTTACACCGATAAACTCATCTTT.

There are a few counts of this clone. The protein TCRdb lists belongs to a much larger clone and differs from this DNA's translation at residue 10, which points to a read error; the protein shown is made from the DNA. The V and J genes are TRDV1 and TRDJ1; D is unresolved. Germline V lookup: CDR1 TSWWSYY, CDR2 QGS. The V and J ends lost 0 bases and 0 bases respectively, with 20 bases between them. This CDR3 has 19 residues. The CDR3 is CALGELRPAQPLYTDKLIF. In DNA form, the CDR3 reads TGTGCTCTTGGGGAACTAAGACCAGCCCAACCCTTGTACACCGATAAACTCATCTTT.

This clone was detected a few times. This likely came from a read error, as a far larger clone is one base away. Other DNA sequences in this specimen translate into the identical CDR3. The chain joins TRDV1 to TRDJ1, with TRDD3 matching over 11 bases. TCRdb offers no J gene call, so here the DNA was matched to germline to obtain one. Germline loops: CDR1 TSWWSYY, CDR2 QGS. V was pared by 3 bases and J by 1 base, with 25 bases of the junction left unmatched. The CDR3 is 23 amino acids. The CDR3 is CALGEAGVFRLILGDRRTDKLIF. CDR3 DNA: TGTGCTCTTGGGGAGGCGGGTGTCTTCCGACTTATACTGGGGGATAGGCGCACCGATAAACTCATCTTT.

About this clone itself: A single base is all that separates this from a far larger clone, so a read error is likely. Other DNA sequences in this specimen translate into the identical CDR3. The CDR3 region is CALGELTWPLPRRGSGGYAELIF. The CDR3 region has the DNA TGTGCTCTTGGGGAACTTACTTGGCCTTTGCCTAGGCGAGGGTCTGGGGGATACGCAGAGCTCATCTTT. The chain has TRDV1 and TRDJ1; TRDD3 matches 12 bases. CDR1 is TSWWSYY, CDR2 QGS, per germline. V gave up 0 bases and J gave up 11 bases; unmatched junction bases: 31. CDR3 length: 23 amino acids.

In regard to this clone: The protein given by TCRdb reflects a much larger clone and differs at residue 3 from this DNA's translation, likely from a read error; the protein shown is the DNA's translation. This chain uses TRDV2 with TRDJ1; 10 nucleotides match TRDD3. Matching the DNA to germline supplied the J gene, which TCRdb does not give. The CDR3 covers 17 residues. Germline values: CDR1 GEAIGNYY, CDR2 EKD. This chain's CDR3 is CARDTLSGGYATDKLIF. The CDR3 nucleotides are TGTGCCCGTGACACCTTGTCCGGGGGATACGCTACCGATAAACTCATCTTT.

Turning to this clone: The TCRdb protein, from a much larger clone, departs from this DNA's translation at residue 21, likely by read error; the protein shown derives from the DNA. The chain carries TRDV1 and TRDJ1, with 11 bases lining up with TRDD3. The J gene was missing in TCRdb and was found by matching the end of the DNA to germline. J lost 3 bases, V lost 1 base, and 34 bases had no gene match. Germline V gene lookup returns CDR1 TSWWSYY and CDR2 QGS. The CDR3 is made up of 26 amino acids. Written as DNA, the CDR3 is TGTGCTCTTGGGGAACCGGACTTTAGATTCCCTTTAAAGGCTGGGGGATACACATGGTACGCCGATAAACTCATCTTT. Translated, it gives CALGEPDFRFPLKAGGYTWYADKLIF.

Points on this clone: TCRdb records a much larger clone's protein for this DNA, with a difference at residue 9 that likely arises from a read error; the protein given is the translation of the DNA. The chain combines TRDV3 with TRDJ1; D unresolved. CDR3 length: 13 amino acids. Trimming cost V 2 bases and J 7 bases, with 17 bases left between them. Per the germline V gene, CDR1 is TVYSNPD and CDR2 is GDNSRS (reference sequence). The CDR3 coding sequence is TGTGCCTTTTCCGGCCTTTCCGCGATTAAACTCATCTTT. This sequence encodes CAFSGLSAIKLIF.